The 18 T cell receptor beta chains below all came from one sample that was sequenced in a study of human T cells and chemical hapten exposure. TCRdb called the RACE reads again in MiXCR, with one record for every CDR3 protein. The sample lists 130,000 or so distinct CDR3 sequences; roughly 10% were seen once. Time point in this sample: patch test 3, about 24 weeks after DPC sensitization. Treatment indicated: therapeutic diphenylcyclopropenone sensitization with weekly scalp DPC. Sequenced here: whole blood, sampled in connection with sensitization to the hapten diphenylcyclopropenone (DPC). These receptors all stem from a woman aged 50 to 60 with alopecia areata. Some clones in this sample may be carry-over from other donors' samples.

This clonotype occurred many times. The CDR3 nucleotides read TGTGCCAGCAGCTTAGATCCAGGCCCTGAGCAGTTCTTC. It is translated as CASSLDPGPEQFF. This chain joins TRBV7-2 and TRBJ2-1; D remains unclear. The CDR3 totals 13 residues. Per the germline V gene, CDR1 is SGHTA and CDR2 is FQGNSA. Between the trimmed V and J ends, which lost 1 base and 9 bases, there was a span of 10 bases.

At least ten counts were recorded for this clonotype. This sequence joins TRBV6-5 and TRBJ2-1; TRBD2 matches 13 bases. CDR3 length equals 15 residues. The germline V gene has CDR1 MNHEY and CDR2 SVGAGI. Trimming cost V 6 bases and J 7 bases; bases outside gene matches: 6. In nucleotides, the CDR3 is TGTGCCAGCAGCCGGGGACTAGCGGGGATAAATGAGCAGTTCTTC. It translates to CASSRGLAGINEQFF.

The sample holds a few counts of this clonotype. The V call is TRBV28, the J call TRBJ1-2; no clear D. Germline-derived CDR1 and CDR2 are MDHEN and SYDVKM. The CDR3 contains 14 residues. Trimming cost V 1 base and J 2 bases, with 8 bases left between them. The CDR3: CASSLLTANYGYTF. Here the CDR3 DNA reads TGTGCCAGCAGTTTATTGACGGCCAACTATGGCTACACCTTC.

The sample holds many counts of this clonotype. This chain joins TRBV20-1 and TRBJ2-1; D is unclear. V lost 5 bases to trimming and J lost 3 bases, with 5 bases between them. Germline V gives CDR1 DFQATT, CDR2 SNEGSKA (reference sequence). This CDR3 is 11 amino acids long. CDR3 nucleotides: TGCAGTGCTCTGGGCTACAATGAGCAGTTCTTC. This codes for CSALGYNEQFF.

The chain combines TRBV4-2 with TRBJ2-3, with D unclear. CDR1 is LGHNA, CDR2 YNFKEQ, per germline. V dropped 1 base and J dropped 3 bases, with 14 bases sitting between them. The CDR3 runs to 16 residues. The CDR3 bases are TGTGCCAGCAGCCAAGTATCGGGCCTCACGACAGATACGCAGTATTTT. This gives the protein CASSQVSGLTTDTQYF.

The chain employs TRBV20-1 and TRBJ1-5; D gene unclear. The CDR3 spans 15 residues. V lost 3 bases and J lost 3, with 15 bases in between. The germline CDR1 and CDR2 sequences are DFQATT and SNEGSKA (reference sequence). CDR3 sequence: CSARTPLGPNQPQHF. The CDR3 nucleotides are TGCAGTGCTAGGACCCCATTAGGGCCCAATCAGCCCCAGCATTTT.

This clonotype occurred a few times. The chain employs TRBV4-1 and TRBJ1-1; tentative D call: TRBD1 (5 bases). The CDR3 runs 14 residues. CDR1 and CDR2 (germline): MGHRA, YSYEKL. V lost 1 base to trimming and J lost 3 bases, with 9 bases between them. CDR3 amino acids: CASSQGLRDTEAFF. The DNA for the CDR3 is TGCGCCAGCAGCCAAGGACTCAGGGACACTGAAGCTTTCTTT.

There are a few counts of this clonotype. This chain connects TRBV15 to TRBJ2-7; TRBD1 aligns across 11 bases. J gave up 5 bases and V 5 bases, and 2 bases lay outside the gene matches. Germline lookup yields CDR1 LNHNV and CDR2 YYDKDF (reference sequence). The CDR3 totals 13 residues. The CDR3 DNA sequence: TGTGCCACCAGCCGGACAGGGGGCCACGAGCAGTACTTC. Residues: CATSRTGGHEQYF.

The DNA of the CDR3 is TGCAGTGCTCCGCGGGGGGTTAGCACAGATACGCAGTATTTT. It translates to CSAPRGVSTDTQYF. This chain joins TRBV20-1 and TRBJ2-3; 8 bases line up with TRBD2. In germline, CDR1 is DFQATT, CDR2 SNEGSKA (reference sequence). The CDR3 spans 14 residues. The J segment lost 0 bases and the V segment lost 5 bases, leaving 4 bases of the junction unmatched.

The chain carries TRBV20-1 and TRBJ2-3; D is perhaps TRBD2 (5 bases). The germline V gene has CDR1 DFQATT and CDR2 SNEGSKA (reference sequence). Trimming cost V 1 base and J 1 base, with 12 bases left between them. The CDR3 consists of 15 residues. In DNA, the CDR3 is TGCAGTGCTAGAGTCAATAGCGAGGGCACAGATACGCAGTATTTT. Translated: CSARVNSEGTDTQYF.

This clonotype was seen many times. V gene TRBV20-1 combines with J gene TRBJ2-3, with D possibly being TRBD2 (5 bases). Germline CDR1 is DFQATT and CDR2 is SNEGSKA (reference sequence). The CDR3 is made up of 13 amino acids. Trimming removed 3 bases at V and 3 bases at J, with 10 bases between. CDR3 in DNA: TGCAGTGCTAGTTTAGGAGGAACAGATACGCAGTATTTT. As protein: CSASLGGTDTQYF.

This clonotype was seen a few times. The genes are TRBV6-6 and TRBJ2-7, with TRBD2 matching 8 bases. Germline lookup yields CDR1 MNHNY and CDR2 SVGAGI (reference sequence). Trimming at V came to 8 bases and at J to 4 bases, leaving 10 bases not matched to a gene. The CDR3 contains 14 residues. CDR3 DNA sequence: TGTGCCAGCCACCCATCGGGACTAGGGTACGAGCAGTACTTC. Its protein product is CASHPSGLGYEQYF.

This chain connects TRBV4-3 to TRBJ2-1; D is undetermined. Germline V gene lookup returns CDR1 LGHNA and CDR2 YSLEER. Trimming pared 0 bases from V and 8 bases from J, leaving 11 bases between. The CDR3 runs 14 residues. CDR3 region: CASSQDLERHEQFF. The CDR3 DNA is TGCGCCAGCAGCCAAGATCTGGAAAGACATGAGCAGTTCTTC.

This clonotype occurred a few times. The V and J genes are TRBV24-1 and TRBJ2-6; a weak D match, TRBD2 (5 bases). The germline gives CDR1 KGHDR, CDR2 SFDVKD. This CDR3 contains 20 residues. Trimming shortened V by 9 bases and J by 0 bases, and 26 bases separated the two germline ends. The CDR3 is CATGKGKIGGTISGANVLTF. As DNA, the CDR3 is TGTGCCACCGGAAAGGGAAAGATAGGAGGAACCATCTCTGGGGCCAACGTCCTGACTTTC.

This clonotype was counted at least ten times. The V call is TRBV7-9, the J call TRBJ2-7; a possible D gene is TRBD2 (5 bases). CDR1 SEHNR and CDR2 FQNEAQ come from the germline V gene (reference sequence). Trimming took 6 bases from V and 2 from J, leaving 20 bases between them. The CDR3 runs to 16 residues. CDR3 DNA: TGTGCCAGCAGTTTCTACACGGGGTTCACAACCTACGAGCAGTACTTC. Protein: CASSFYTGFTTYEQYF. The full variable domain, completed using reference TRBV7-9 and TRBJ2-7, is DTGVSQNPRHKITKRGQNVTFRCDPISEHNRLYWYRQTLGQGPEFLTYFQNEAQLEKSRLLSDRFSAERPKGSFSTLEIQRTEQGDSAMYLCASSFYTGFTTYEQYFGPGTRLTVT.

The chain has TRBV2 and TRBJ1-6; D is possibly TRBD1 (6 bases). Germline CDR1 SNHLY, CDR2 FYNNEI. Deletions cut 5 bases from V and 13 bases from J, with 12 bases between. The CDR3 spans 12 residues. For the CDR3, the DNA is TGTGCCAGCAGTCCCACAGGGAATCCCCTCCACTTT. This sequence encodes CASSPTGNPLHF.

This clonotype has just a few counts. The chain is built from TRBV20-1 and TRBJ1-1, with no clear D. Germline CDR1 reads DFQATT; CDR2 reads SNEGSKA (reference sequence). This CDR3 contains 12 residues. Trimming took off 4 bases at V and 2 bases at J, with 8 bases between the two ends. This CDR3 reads CSAIVVNTEAFF. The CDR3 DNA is TGCAGTGCTATCGTAGTTAACACTGAAGCTTTCTTT.

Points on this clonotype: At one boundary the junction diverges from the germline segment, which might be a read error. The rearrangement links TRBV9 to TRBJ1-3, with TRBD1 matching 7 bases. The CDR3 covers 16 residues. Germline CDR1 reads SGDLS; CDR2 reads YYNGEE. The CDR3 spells CASSSDPTGSGDTIYF. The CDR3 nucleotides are TGTGCCAGCAGCTCCGACCCGACAGGGTCTGGAGACACCATATATTTT.